This section outlines one TCR beta chain sequence together with its context. Its antigen is not identified. Sequencing relied on a cDNA template that was reverse transcribed from extracted RNA. Libraries were prepared by immunoSEQ multiplex PCR; TCRdb keeps only in-frame clonotypes and omits some of them. The table lists under 110,000 clones, roughly three fifths of them singletons. This specimen belongs to a study of CD8+ T cells in alopecia areata. At the level of the study: Using the percentage of affected scalp area, treated patients' severity was scored. Study conclusions and caveats: Clonality in the scalp and expanded CD8+ clones ranked among the top 100 were significantly decreased by tofacitinib. During tofacitinib treatment, many expanded lesional clones remained in scalp and blood. Clarity of TCR sharing across patients fell short of that in mice, possibly HLA-related.

The treatment here: oral pan-JAK inhibitor, 5-10 mg twice daily. This CDR3 spans 14 amino acids. Between the trimmed V and J ends, which lost 4 bases and 5 bases, there was a span of 12 bases. Germline V lookup: CDR1 SGDLS, CDR2 YYNGEE. The sample here was CD8+ T cells sorted from blood, taken at approximately week 56, from a patient treated with tofacitinib. The source of this sequence is a human donor with alopecia areata. The chain is built from TRBV9 and TRBJ2-2; D is unresolved. The CDR3 DNA is TGTGCCAGCAGCCCCCCCTCTAGTACCGGGGAGCTGTTTTTT. Translated: CASSPPSSTGELFF.